A selection of T cell receptor beta chains follows, all from one sample in a study of blood T cell repertoires in COVID-19. The data were produced by immunoSEQ multiplex PCR, yet TCRdb's version contains in-frame clones alone and is incomplete. The data contain about 210,000 clones, over 75% of them singletons. Sequencing used PBMCs or T cells enriched from blood (not recorded which). These receptors originate from a man aged 35 to 55 who had recovered from COVID-19. Each CDR3 is given with its conserved first and last residue. The D gene is left open where the match is weak. Clone size appears in some rows only: once, few, many, or a class for an expanded clone.

once	TRBV6-5	TRBJ1-5	-	CASRGQGLNQPQHF	TGTGCCAGCAGGGGGCAGGGGTTGAATCAGCCCCAGCATTTT
few	TRBV4-2	TRBJ2-3	-	CASSHALGATDTQYF	TGTGCCAGCAGCCATGCACTGGGAGCCACAGATACGCAGTATTTT
-	TRBV18	TRBJ1-1	-	CASSPPSGSEAFF	TGTGCCAGCTCACCACCGTCGGGTAGTGAAGCTTTCTTT
-	TRBV4-1	TRBJ2-5	-	CASSQPSTETQYF	TGCGCCAGCAGCCAACCTAGTACCGAGACCCAGTACTTC
-	TRBV2	TRBJ1-5	-	CASSDNSNQPQHF	TGTGCCAGCAGTGATAATAGCAATCAGCCCCAGCATTTT
-	TRBV5-1	TRBJ2-1	TRBD2	CASTWTSGANNEQFF	TGCGCCAGCACCTGGACTAGCGGGGCTAACAATGAGCAGTTCTTC
few	TRBV18	TRBJ1-5	TRBD1	CASSPTGQTNQPQHF	TGTGCCAGCTCACCAACGGGACAGACCAATCAGCCCCAGCATTTT
-	TRBV24-1	TRBJ1-5	-	CATGDRDNQPQHF	TGTGCCACCGGTGACCGGGACAATCAGCCCCAGCATTTT
-	TRBV7-6	TRBJ2-7	-	CASSFNRGGGYEQYF	TGTGCCAGCAGCTTCAACAGGGGAGGCGGCTACGAGCAGTACTTC
-	TRBV7-6	TRBJ1-2	TRBD1	CASSLGPGQPYGYTF	TGTGCCAGCAGCTTAGGTCCGGGACAGCCCTATGGCTACACCTTC
-	TRBV27	TRBJ2-3	-	CASSFTSPWDTQYF	TGTGCCAGCAGTTTCACTAGCCCCTGGGATACGCAGTATTTT
-	TRBV24-1	TRBJ2-1	TRBD2	CATSDTRLAGSGEQFF	TGTGCCACCAGTGATACCAGACTAGCGGGAAGTGGTGAGCAGTTCTTC
-	TRBV7-2	TRBJ2-7	-	CASSRTSYEQYF	TGTGCCAGCAGCAGGACATCCTACGAGCAGTACTTC
once	TRBV5-4	TRBJ1-2	TRBD1	CASSPDGTGTYGYTF	TGTGCCAGCAGCCCGGACGGGACAGGGACCTATGGCTACACCTTC
-	TRBV6-5	TRBJ2-3	TRBD2	CASSSASGGLRDTQYF	TGTGCCAGCAGTTCCGCTAGCGGGGGCCTGAGAGATACGCAGTATTTT
-	TRBV19	TRBJ1-1	-	CASSIGQANTEAFF	TGTGCCAGTAGTATAGGTCAGGCGAACACTGAAGCTTTCTTT
-	TRBV4-1	TRBJ1-1	-	CASRYSANTEAFF	TGCGCCAGCAGATACTCTGCTAACACTGAAGCTTTCTTT
once	TRBV12-5	TRBJ1-3	-	CASLRDSGNTIYF	TGTGCTAGTCTTCGGGACTCTGGAAACACCATATATTTT
-	TRBV12-3/TRBV12-4	TRBJ1-1	TRBD1	CASRRQGGTEAFF	TGTGCCAGCAGACGACAGGGGGGAACTGAAGCTTTCTTT
few	TRBV5-1	TRBJ2-7	-	CASSLGGIRTYEQYF	TGCGCCAGCAGCTTAGGAGGGATTCGAACCTACGAGCAGTACTTC
-	TRBV7-6	TRBJ2-1	TRBD2	CASSLIAGGDNEQFF	TGTGCCAGCAGCTTGATAGCGGGAGGGGACAATGAGCAGTTCTTC
few	TRBV3-1/TRBV3-2	TRBJ1-6	TRBD1	CASSLQGWNSPLHF	TGTGCCAGCAGCTTACAGGGGTGGAATTCACCCCTCCACTTT
-	TRBV30	TRBJ1-1	-	CAWSGQQGTEAFF	TGTGCCTGGAGTGGGCAACAGGGCACTGAAGCTTTCTTT
-	TRBV24-1	TRBJ2-5	-	CATNRLAGETQYF	TGTGCCACCAACAGACTGGCGGGAGAGACCCAGTACTTC
-	TRBV14	TRBJ2-1	TRBD2	CASSHGGRTYNEQFF	TGTGCCAGCAGCCACGGCGGGAGAACCTACAATGAGCAGTTCTTC
-	TRBV18	TRBJ2-2	-	CASSLSTGSNTGELFF	TGTGCCAGCTCACTATCGACAGGATCGAACACCGGGGAGCTGTTTTTT
-	TRBV30	TRBJ2-1	TRBD2	CAWRTKDQAGTSTDEQFF	TGTGCCTGGCGAACCAAGGACCAAGCCGGGACTAGCACGGATGAGCAGTTCTTC
-	TRBV25-1	TRBJ2-7	-	CASSPMGQSYEQYF	TGTGCCAGCAGTCCTATGGGGCAATCCTACGAGCAGTACTTC
-	TRBV7-8	TRBJ2-1	TRBD2	CASSRRLAGGIEQFF	TGTGCCAGCAGCCGACGACTAGCGGGGGGTATTGAGCAGTTCTTC
-	TRBV27	TRBJ1-1	-	CASSYREGTEAFF	TGTGCCAGCAGTTACAGGGAAGGGACTGAAGCTTTCTTT
-	TRBV12-5	TRBJ1-3	TRBD1	CASGFGTASGNTIYF	TGTGCTAGTGGTTTTGGGACAGCCTCTGGAAACACCATATATTTT
-	TRBV21-1	TRBJ2-3	-	CASSKAGGNITDTQYF	TGTGCCAGCAGCAAAGCGGGGGGAAACATAACAGATACGCAGTATTTT
-	TRBV12-3/TRBV12-4	TRBJ2-1	-	CASSHGEYNEQFF	TGTGCCAGCAGTCACGGAGAATACAATGAGCAGTTCTTC
-	TRBV2	TRBJ2-7	-	CASHPSSYEQYF	TGTGCCAGCCATCCGAGCTCCTACGAGCAGTACTTC
-	TRBV7-7	TRBJ1-1	TRBD1	CASSYRQGGKAFF	TGTGCCAGCAGCTATCGACAGGGTGGGAAAGCTTTCTTT
-	TRBV3-1/TRBV3-2	TRBJ2-7	-	CASSLRGREFSYEQYF	TGTGCCAGCAGCCTCCGCGGACGGGAATTCTCCTACGAGCAGTACTTC
-	TRBV5-1	TRBJ2-5	TRBD1	CASSSGTGVVAETQYF	TGCGCCAGCAGCTCCGGGACAGGGGTCGTCGCGGAGACCCAGTACTTC
-	TRBV7-6	TRBJ2-2	-	CASSYQALNTGELFF	TGTGCCAGCAGCTACCAGGCACTTAACACCGGGGAGCTGTTTTTT
-	TRBV6-5	TRBJ2-7	-	CASSYSRSSYEQYF	TGTGCCAGCAGTTACTCAAGGAGCTCCTACGAGCAGTACTTC
-	TRBV4-1	TRBJ1-1	-	CASSQEPGENTEAFF	TGCGCCAGCAGCCAAGAGCCGGGAGAGAACACTGAAGCTTTCTTT
-	TRBV4-2	TRBJ2-1	TRBD2	CASSRKPGGSLSYNEQFF	TGTGCCAGCAGCCGGAAACCTGGCGGGAGTCTCTCCTACAATGAGCAGTTCTTC
-	TRBV11-2	TRBJ2-1	-	CASSLSRGSNEQFF	TGTGCCAGCAGCTTATCTAGGGGAAGCAATGAGCAGTTCTTC
-	TRBV6-5	TRBJ1-2	TRBD1	CASSLFQGANGYTF	TGTGCCAGCAGCCTATTCCAGGGGGCAAATGGCTACACCTTC
-	TRBV7-8	TRBJ2-7	TRBD2	CASSPKATSGRTYEQYF	TGTGCCAGCAGTCCTAAGGCGACTAGCGGGAGGACCTACGAGCAGTACTTC
-	TRBV7-2	TRBJ1-4	-	CASSLRGYNEKLFF	TGTGCCAGCAGCTTGCGGGGATATAATGAAAAACTGTTTTTT
-	TRBV28	TRBJ1-3	-	CASSLATMGGSRNTIYF	TGTGCCAGCAGTTTAGCTACTATGGGGGGTAGTAGAAACACCATATATTTT
-	TRBV19	TRBJ2-7	-	CASSDQIDSYEQYF	TGTGCCAGTAGTGATCAAATAGACTCCTACGAGCAGTACTTC
-	TRBV2	TRBJ1-4	TRBD1	CASQGDRLNEKLFF	TGTGCCAGCCAGGGGGACAGACTTAATGAAAAACTGTTTTTT
-	TRBV18	TRBJ1-1	TRBD1	CASSPPPGGLNTEAFF	TGTGCCAGCTCACCACCGCCAGGGGGTTTGAACACTGAAGCTTTCTTT
-	TRBV24-1	TRBJ2-1	-	CATSDLGGYEQFF	TGTGCCACCAGTGATTTGGGGGGCTATGAGCAGTTCTTC
-	TRBV19	TRBJ1-2	TRBD1	CASSRDRGDYGYTF	TGTGCCAGTAGTCGGGACAGGGGGGACTATGGCTACACCTTC
few	TRBV2	TRBJ2-7	-	CASSEARSYEQYF	TGTGCCAGCAGTGAAGCGAGAAGTTACGAGCAGTACTTC
-	TRBV9	TRBJ2-2	TRBD1	CASSSQGTTGELFF	TGTGCCAGCAGCTCACAGGGGACCACCGGGGAGCTGTTTTTT
-	TRBV28	TRBJ2-2	-	CASIVSNTGELFF	TGTGCCAGCATCGTGTCTAACACCGGGGAGCTGTTTTTT
-	TRBV2	TRBJ2-3	TRBD1	CASLRGQVIADTQYF	TGTGCCAGCCTAAGAGGACAGGTGATCGCAGATACGCAGTATTTT
-	TRBV5-1	TRBJ2-5	TRBD1	CASRQGSGKETQYF	TGCGCCAGCAGACAGGGGTCGGGGAAAGAGACCCAGTACTTC
-	TRBV30	TRBJ2-5	TRBD2	CAWGLAGLETQYF	TGTGCCTGGGGACTAGCGGGATTAGAGACCCAGTACTTC
-	TRBV19	TRBJ1-4	-	CASTNQNRGTNEKLFF	TGTGCCAGTACGAATCAGAACCGGGGGACTAATGAAAAACTGTTTTTT
-	TRBV5-4	TRBJ2-5	TRBD1	CASSSGTAQETQYF	TGTGCCAGCAGCTCCGGGACAGCACAAGAGACCCAGTACTTC
-	TRBV9	TRBJ1-6	TRBD1	CASSVGDRENSPLHF	TGTGCCAGCAGCGTAGGGGACAGGGAAAATTCACCCCTCCACTTT